Shown below are 12 T cell receptor beta chains from a single sample sequenced in a study of cytomegalovirus exposure and HLA in healthy donors. PCR used 60 Vbeta primers and 13 Jbeta primers. TCRdb's table, derived via immunoSEQ multiplex PCR, lists solely in-frame clones and lacks some. Altogether some 110,000 clones are present, about 80% being singletons, with the ten largest covering 2.5% to 3.5%. The sequenced material came from PBMCs. These receptor sequences come from a woman under 30 in good health and CMV-seropositive.

The chain couples TRBV10-3 to TRBJ2-7, with 8 bases matching TRBD2. This CDR3 region has 13 residues. V lost 5 bases and J lost 2; bases outside the gene matches: 2. From germline, CDR1 is ENHRY and CDR2 SYGVKD. The CDR3 DNA reads TGTGCCATCAGTTTAGCGGGACCCTACGAGCAGTACTTC. It encodes CAISLAGPYEQYF.

V gene TRBV5-1 combines with J gene TRBJ2-2; a possible D gene is TRBD2 (6 bases). CDR1 is SGHRS, CDR2 YFSETQ, per germline. The CDR3 is 16 amino acids. V was trimmed by 1 base and J by 0 bases, leaving 10 bases between them. The CDR3 nucleotides read TGCGCCAGCAGCTTGTCTAGCGCATCGAACACCGGGGAGCTGTTTTTT. Amino acid sequence: CASSLSSASNTGELFF. Full variable domain (rest looked up from reference TRBV5-1 and TRBJ2-2): KAGVTQTPRYLIKTRGQQVTLSCSPISGHRSVSWYQQTPGQGLQFLFEYFSETQRNKGNFPGRFSGRQFSNSRSEMNVSTLELGDSALYLCASSLSSASNTGELFFGEGSRLTVL.

The V call is TRBV4-2, the J call TRBJ2-3, with TRBD1 matching 10 bases. This CDR3 is 16 amino acids long. J was trimmed by 5 bases and V by 1 base; bases with no gene match: 6. Germline V gene sequence: CDR1 LGHNA, CDR2 YNFKEQ. The CDR3 DNA reads as TGTGCCAGCAGCCAAGCCGACAGGGGGCTCGGAGATACGCAGTATTTT. Protein: CASSQADRGLGDTQYF.

V gene TRBV11-2 combines with J gene TRBJ2-7; TRBD2 aligns across 8 bases. V lost 1 base, J lost 0 bases, and 5 bases stayed unmatched. Germline V gene sequence: CDR1 SGHAT, CDR2 FQNNGV. The CDR3 is made up of 16 amino acids. CDR3 loop: CASSLGLAGYSYEQYF. The CDR3 DNA follows: TGTGCCAGCAGCTTAGGCCTAGCGGGTTACTCCTACGAGCAGTACTTC.

This clone was seen a few times. The gene calls are TRBV5-4 and TRBJ2-7, with 9 bases that match TRBD1. The V gene end was trimmed by 6 bases and the J gene end by 2 bases; junction bases not matched to a gene: 9. Germline V gene data show CDR1 as SGHNT and CDR2 as YYREEE (reference sequence). The CDR3 spans 15 residues. The DNA of the CDR3 is TGTGCCAGCAACATCGGGACAGGGATGCCCTACGAGCAGTACTTC. It translates to CASNIGTGMPYEQYF. The full variable domain, its missing parts supplied by reference TRBV5-4 and TRBJ2-7, is ETGVTQSPTHLIKTRGQQVTLRCSSQSGHNTVSWYQQALGQGPQFIFQYYREEENGRGNFPPRFSGLQFPNYSSELNVNALELDDSALYLCASNIGTGMPYEQYFGPGTRLTVT.

This clone has only a few counts. The genes are TRBV5-6 and TRBJ2-1; TRBD2 is a possible D gene (6 bases). Between the trimmed V and J ends, which lost 4 bases and 5 bases, there was a span of 13 bases. The CDR3 contains 14 residues. Germline-derived CDR1 and CDR2 are SGHDT and YYEEEE. CDR3 sequence: CASSASSADNEQFF. The CDR3 region has the DNA TGTGCCAGCAGCGCATCTAGCGCCGACAATGAGCAGTTCTTC. The full variable domain, in which reference TRBV5-6 and TRBJ2-1 provide the parts outside the CDR3, is DAGVTQSPTHLIKTRGQQVTLRCSPKSGHDTVSWYQQALGQGPQFIFQYYEEEERQRGNFPDRFSGHQFPNYSSELNVNALLLGDSALYLCASSASSADNEQFFGPGTRLTVL.

The chain joins TRBV25-1 to TRBJ2-5; 12 nucleotides align to TRBD1. The V gene's germline CDR1 is MGHDK and CDR2 SYGVNS. The CDR3 consists of 15 residues. J lost 5 bases, V lost 6 bases, and 7 bases had no gene match. This CDR3 reads CASSPGTGGAETQYF. The CDR3 nucleotides are TGTGCCAGCAGCCCCGGGACAGGGGGCGCGGAGACCCAGTACTTC.

The rearrangement uses TRBV28 and TRBJ1-3; a possible D gene is TRBD1 (5 bases). The germline V gene encodes CDR1 MDHEN and CDR2 SYDVKM. V gave up 5 bases and J gave up 5 bases, with 13 bases separating them. CDR3 length: 14 residues. The CDR3 loop is CASSPPQERNTIYF. DNA of the CDR3: TGTGCCAGCAGTCCCCCACAGGAGAGAAACACCATATATTTT.

V gene TRBV28 combines with J gene TRBJ1-4; a weak D match, TRBD1 (6 bases). CDR1 is MDHEN and CDR2 is SYDVKM in the germline V gene. This CDR3 contains 15 residues. Trimming took 4 bases from V and 8 from J, leaving 17 bases between them. The DNA for the CDR3 is TGTGCCAGCAGTTGGCCCAAGGGGGGGAGGGAAAAACTGTTTTTT. This gives the protein CASSWPKGGREKLFF. Full variable domain (missing parts from reference TRBV28 and TRBJ1-4): DVKVTQSSRYLVKRTGEKVFLECVQDMDHENMFWYRQDPGLGLRLIYFSYDVKMKEKGDIPEGYSVSREKKERFSLILESASTNQTSMYLCASSWPKGGREKLFFGSGTQLSVL.

This rearrangement joins TRBV5-1 to TRBJ2-7, with D hard to call. Trimming shortened V by 4 bases and J by 0 bases, and 11 bases separated the two germline ends. Germline CDR1 and CDR2: SGHRS and YFSETQ. The CDR3 runs to 14 residues. In DNA form, the CDR3 reads TGCGCCAGCAGCCATGCACGTAGCTCCTACGAGCAGTACTTC. It yields the protein CASSHARSSYEQYF.

This chain links TRBV5-6 with TRBJ2-5; 7 bases are a match to TRBD2. The V gene end was trimmed by 0 bases and the J gene end by 4 bases; junction bases not matched to a gene: 9. Germline CDR1 is SGHDT and CDR2 is YYEEEE. The CDR3 consists of 16 residues. CDR3 nucleotide sequence: TGTGCCAGCAGCTTGGCCCTCCGGGGGGAGGGAGAGACCCAGTACTTC. Protein sequence: CASSLALRGEGETQYF. Supplemented by reference TRBV5-6 and TRBJ2-5, the full variable domain reads DAGVTQSPTHLIKTRGQQVTLRCSPKSGHDTVSWYQQALGQGPQFIFQYYEEEERQRGNFPDRFSGHQFPNYSSELNVNALLLGDSALYLCASSLALRGEGETQYFGPGTRLLVL.

CDR3 in amino acids: CASSLVPNEQYF. The DNA for the CDR3 is TGTGCCAGCAGCTTGGTCCCCAACGAGCAGTACTTC. The chain employs TRBV5-4 and TRBJ2-7; no reliable D call. The CDR3 runs to 12 residues. CDR1 SGHNT and CDR2 YYREEE come from the germline V gene (reference sequence). The V gene lost 0 bases and the J gene lost 5 bases, with 6 bases spanning the gap.